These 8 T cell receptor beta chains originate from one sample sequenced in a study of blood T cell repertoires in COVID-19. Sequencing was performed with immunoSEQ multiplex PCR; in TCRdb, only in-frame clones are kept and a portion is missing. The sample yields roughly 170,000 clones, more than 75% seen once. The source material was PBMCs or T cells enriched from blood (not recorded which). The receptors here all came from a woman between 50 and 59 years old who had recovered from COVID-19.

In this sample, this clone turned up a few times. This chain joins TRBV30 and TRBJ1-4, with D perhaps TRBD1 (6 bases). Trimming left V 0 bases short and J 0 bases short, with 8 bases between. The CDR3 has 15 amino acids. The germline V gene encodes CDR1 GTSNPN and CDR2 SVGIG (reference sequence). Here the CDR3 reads CAWSVGTTTNEKLFF. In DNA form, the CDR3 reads TGTGCCTGGAGTGTCGGGACAACAACTAATGAAAAACTGTTTTTT.

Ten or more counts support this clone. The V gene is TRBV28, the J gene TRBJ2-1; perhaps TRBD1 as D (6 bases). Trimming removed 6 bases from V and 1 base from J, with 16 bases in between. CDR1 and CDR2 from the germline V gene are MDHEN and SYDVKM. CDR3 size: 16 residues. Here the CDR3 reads CASRVAGVLSYNEQFF. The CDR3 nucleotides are TGTGCCAGCAGAGTCGCAGGGGTATTGTCCTACAATGAGCAGTTCTTC.

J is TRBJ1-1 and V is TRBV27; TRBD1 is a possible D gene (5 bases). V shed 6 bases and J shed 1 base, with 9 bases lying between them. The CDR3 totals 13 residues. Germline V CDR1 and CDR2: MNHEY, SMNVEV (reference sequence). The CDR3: CASRTTANTEAFF. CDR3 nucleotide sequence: TGTGCCAGCAGAACGACAGCGAACACTGAAGCTTTCTTT.

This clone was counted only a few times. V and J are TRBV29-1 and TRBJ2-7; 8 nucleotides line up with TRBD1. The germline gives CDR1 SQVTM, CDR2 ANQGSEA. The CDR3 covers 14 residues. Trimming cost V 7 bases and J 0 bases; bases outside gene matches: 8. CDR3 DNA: TGCAGCGCCACCCCGGGACAGGACTCCTACGAGCAGTACTTC. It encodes CSATPGQDSYEQYF.

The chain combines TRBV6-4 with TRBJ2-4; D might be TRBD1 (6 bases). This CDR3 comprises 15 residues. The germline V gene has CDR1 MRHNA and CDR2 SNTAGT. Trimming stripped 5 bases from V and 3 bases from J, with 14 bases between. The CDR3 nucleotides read TGTGCCAGCAGTAAGACAGGCGAGGGCAAAAACATTCAGTACTTC. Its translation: CASSKTGEGKNIQYF.

CDR3 sequence reads: CASSLLGGLMNTEAFF. CDR3 DNA sequence: TGTGCCAGCAGCTTACTCGGCGGCCTAATGAACACTGAAGCTTTCTTT. The chain is built from TRBV7-9 and TRBJ1-1; unclear D gene. Germline V gene data show CDR1 as SEHNR and CDR2 as FQNEAQ (reference sequence). CDR3 size: 16 residues. Trimming cost V 2 bases and J 0 bases, with 13 bases left between them.

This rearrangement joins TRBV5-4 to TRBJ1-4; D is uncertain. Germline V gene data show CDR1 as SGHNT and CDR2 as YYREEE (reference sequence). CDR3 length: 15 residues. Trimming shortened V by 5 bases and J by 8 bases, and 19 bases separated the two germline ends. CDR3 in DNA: TGTGCCAGCAGTACTGGAGGGTGGATTGGCGAAAAACTGTTTTTT. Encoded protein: CASSTGGWIGEKLFF. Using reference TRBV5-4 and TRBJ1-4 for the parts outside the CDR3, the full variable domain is ETGVTQSPTHLIKTRGQQVTLRCSSQSGHNTVSWYQQALGQGPQFIFQYYREEENGRGNFPPRFSGLQFPNYSSELNVNALELDDSALYLCASSTGGWIGEKLFFGSGTQLSVL.

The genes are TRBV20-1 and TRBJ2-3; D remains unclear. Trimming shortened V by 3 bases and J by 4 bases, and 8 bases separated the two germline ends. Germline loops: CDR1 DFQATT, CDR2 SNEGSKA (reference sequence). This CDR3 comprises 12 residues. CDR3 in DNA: TGCAGTGCTAGTCAGGTTTCAGATACGCAGTATTTT. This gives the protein CSASQVSDTQYF.